Listed below are T cell receptor beta chains from one sample, sequenced in a study of blood T cell repertoires in COVID-19. The data were produced by immunoSEQ multiplex PCR, yet TCRdb's version contains in-frame clones alone and is incomplete. The data hold about 240,000 clones, with roughly 80% observed a single time. Sequencing input: peripheral blood. The source is a young woman with acute or convalescent COVID-19. Both conserved end residues are part of each CDR3. Fields, in order: V gene, J gene, clone size, CDR3 protein. Not every row has a clone size; where given, it reads once, few, many or a size class.

V: TRBV18; J: TRBJ1-3; size: -; CDR3: CASSPAGAQGNTIYF
V: TRBV27; J: TRBJ1-2; size: -; CDR3: CASSPAGYYGYTF
V: TRBV23-1; J: TRBJ1-3; size: once; CDR3: CASSSREDSGNTIYF
V: TRBV19; J: TRBJ1-5; size: -; CDR3: CASSERTGGAAQHF
V: TRBV6-5; J: TRBJ2-7; size: -; CDR3: CASSYSAGQILYEQYF
V: TRBV10-3; J: TRBJ2-7; size: once; CDR3: CAIREQGSYEQYF
V: TRBV18; J: TRBJ2-5; size: -; CDR3: CASSPAGTQETQYF
V: TRBV12-3/TRBV12-4; J: TRBJ2-7; size: -; CDR3: CASSLEQGYEQYF
V: TRBV5-1; J: TRBJ1-1; size: -; CDR3: CASSLVTGGTDTEAFF
V: TRBV25-1; J: TRBJ2-5; size: -; CDR3: CASSESGQGGPRETQYF
V: TRBV7-2; J: TRBJ2-5; size: -; CDR3: CASSNWGLAGETQYF
V: TRBV6-5; J: TRBJ1-2; size: once; CDR3: CASRGDGYTF
V: TRBV5-1; J: TRBJ1-1; size: -; CDR3: CASSLNSGVVNTEAFF
V: TRBV4-1; J: TRBJ2-6; size: -; CDR3: CASSQEQGFGANVLTF
V: TRBV6-2/TRBV6-3; J: TRBJ1-5; size: once; CDR3: CASSYRGGEGLYSNQPQHF
V: TRBV7-9; J: TRBJ1-1; size: -; CDR3: CASSSQKNTEAFF
V: TRBV30; J: TRBJ1-6; size: -; CDR3: CAWSVFSWGTELSYNSPLHF
V: TRBV11-2; J: TRBJ2-1; size: -; CDR3: CASSLWVGGRSYNEQFF
V: TRBV6-2/TRBV6-3; J: TRBJ1-5; size: -; CDR3: CASSYHRTGRDLSNQPQHF
V: TRBV3-1/TRBV3-2; J: TRBJ1-6; size: -; CDR3: CASSQGTVDEVPLHF
V: TRBV5-1; J: TRBJ2-1; size: -; CDR3: CASSLGTGTYNEQFF
V: TRBV12-3/TRBV12-4; J: TRBJ2-3; size: -; CDR3: CATSVEADTQYF
V: TRBV27; J: TRBJ2-1; size: -; CDR3: CATAGFNEQFF
V: TRBV29-1; J: TRBJ2-3; size: -; CDR3: CSVAQGTRLAQYF
V: TRBV14; J: TRBJ1-1; size: few; CDR3: CASSRGPPGGWTEAFF
V: TRBV7-3; J: TRBJ2-2; size: -; CDR3: CASSLTQRAGGELFF
V: TRBV6-4; J: TRBJ2-2; size: once; CDR3: CASEAGAGTGELFF
V: TRBV12-3/TRBV12-4; J: TRBJ2-1; size: once; CDR3: CASTRGLDDEQFF
V: TRBV7-8; J: TRBJ2-7; size: -; CDR3: CATIQTSGRAFYEQYF
V: TRBV5-4; J: TRBJ1-2; size: few; CDR3: CASSSDSTNYGYTF
V: TRBV27; J: TRBJ1-1; size: -; CDR3: CASSLSGQKNTEAFF
V: TRBV19; J: TRBJ2-3; size: -; CDR3: CASNIRTSGRSDTQYF
V: TRBV24-1; J: TRBJ1-1; size: few; CDR3: CATSGPGSTEAFF
V: TRBV29-1; J: TRBJ2-3; size: once; CDR3: CSVVKGAKTDTQYF
V: TRBV11-2; J: TRBJ2-1; size: -; CDR3: CASSLGGPEQFF
V: TRBV19; J: TRBJ2-1; size: -; CDR3: CASSPTGVSYNEQFF
V: TRBV2; J: TRBJ1-1; size: -; CDR3: CASSAGYGNTEAFF
V: TRBV10-2; J: TRBJ2-5; size: -; CDR3: CASRDWGGVWETQYF
V: TRBV7-2; J: TRBJ2-5; size: -; CDR3: CASSQGETQYF
V: TRBV6-2/TRBV6-3; J: TRBJ1-1; size: once; CDR3: CASSYRGNSEAFF
V: TRBV9; J: TRBJ1-1; size: once; CDR3: CASSVVGIPGAGNTEAFF
V: TRBV27; J: TRBJ2-7; size: -; CDR3: CASSWGTGGSFEQYF
V: TRBV5-1; J: TRBJ1-5; size: -; CDR3: CASSSGRGGSNQPQHF
V: TRBV10-2; J: TRBJ1-1; size: -; CDR3: CASSEQIYTEAFF
V: TRBV18; J: TRBJ1-1; size: -; CDR3: CASSEGPGNTEAFF
V: TRBV11-2; J: TRBJ1-1; size: -; CDR3: CASSRAGTGAYTEAFF
V: TRBV19; J: TRBJ1-1; size: once; CDR3: CASSTFDRAFTEAFF
V: TRBV18; J: TRBJ2-2; size: -; CDR3: CASSPLDLAGELFF
V: TRBV5-1; J: TRBJ2-7; size: -; CDR3: CASSSGTGREQYF
V: TRBV6-6; J: TRBJ2-1; size: -; CDR3: CASSYGGEQFF
V: TRBV30; J: TRBJ2-2; size: -; CDR3: CAWIGQKLAGELFF
V: TRBV6-5; J: TRBJ2-7; size: -; CDR3: CASSYIGQGWDEQYF
V: TRBV11-2; J: TRBJ1-1; size: -; CDR3: CASSFDLGVVNTEAFF
V: TRBV28; J: TRBJ2-7; size: -; CDR3: CASSQSQGGGKYEQYF
V: TRBV2; J: TRBJ2-7; size: -; CDR3: CASSRDRGSNYEQYF
V: TRBV14; J: TRBJ1-2; size: -; CDR3: CASSQGNNRGSYYGYTF
V: TRBV19; J: TRBJ2-7; size: -; CDR3: CASSIGQGYEQYF
V: TRBV7-9; J: TRBJ2-7; size: -; CDR3: CASSRTYEQYF
V: TRBV4-1; J: TRBJ2-1; size: -; CDR3: CASSQEGQGTGNEQFF